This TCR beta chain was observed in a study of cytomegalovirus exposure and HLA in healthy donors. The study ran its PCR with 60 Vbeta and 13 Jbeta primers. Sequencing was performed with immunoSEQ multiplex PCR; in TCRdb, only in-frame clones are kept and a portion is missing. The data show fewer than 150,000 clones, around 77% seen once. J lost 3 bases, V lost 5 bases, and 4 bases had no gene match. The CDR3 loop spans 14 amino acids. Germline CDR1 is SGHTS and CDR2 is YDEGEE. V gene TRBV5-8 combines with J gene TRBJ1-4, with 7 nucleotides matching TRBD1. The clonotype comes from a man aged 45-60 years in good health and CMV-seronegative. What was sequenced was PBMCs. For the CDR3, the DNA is TGTGCCAGCAGTCGGGGACAGTCTAATGAAAAACTGTTTTTT. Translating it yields CASSRGQSNEKLFF.